The sequence of this T cell receptor (beta chain) was determined in a study of CD8+ T cells in alopecia areata (dated by TCRdb to the late 2010s). Concerning the study at large: To study T cell clonal expansion in alopecia areata, the researchers applied high-throughput TCRbeta sequencing to both the C3H/HeJ mouse model and human patients. Scalp clonality was compared among normal scalp (n=4), patchy alopecia areata scalp (n=8), and alopecia totalis/universalis scalp (n=8). Scalp tissue and sorted CD4+ and CD8+ peripheral blood T cells from patchy and totalis/universalis alopecia areata patients and from healthy controls were covered by human TCRbeta sequencing. RNA was obtained with the PAXgene miRNA kit for fixed scalp, the miRNeasy kit for PBMCs, and the RNeasy kit for mouse skin. TCRbeta CDR3 regions were amplified by immunoSEQ multiplex PCR with 35 Vbeta forward and 13 Jbeta reverse primers. Overall study results and their limits: TCR sequences shared between patients were less clear than in mice, possibly partly because of HLA diversity in the patient population. Lesional scalp, especially in alopecia totalis/universalis, showed higher clonality and more expanded CD8+ clones than normal scalp, suggesting antigenic drive. Unlike mouse skin, which is dominated by gammadelta T cells, normal human skin has resident alphabeta T cells that are also sequenced, and this complicates analysis of the scalp TCR repertoire.

Between the V and J ends, shortened by 7 bases and 0 bases respectively, the junction contains 4 bases. Reading from cysteine to phenylalanine, the CDR3 counts 12 amino acids. Left in the record is the CDR3 DNA by itself, 36 bases read in frame from the first base. The germline V gene (reference sequence) yields LNHDA for CDR1 and SQIVND for CDR2. Lesional scalp punch biopsies and peripheral blood were collected from alopecia areata patients. PBMCs were isolated by density centrifugation and stained for CD3, CD4 and CD8, after which CD4+ and CD8+ T cells were sorted on a FACSAria. Untreated alopecia areata patients were recruited as part of a multicenter biomarker study. In four to six patients from the biomarker study, blood CD8+ T cells were sorted further into NKG2D-low and NKG2D-high fractions. The method was the immunoSEQ multiplex PCR assay. To provide template for TCR sequencing, every sample had RNA extracted and reverse transcribed into cDNA. First-strand cDNA was synthesized with SuperScript III using a 2:1 mix of oligo-dT and random hexamers. A synthetic immune receptor repertoire was used to gauge amplification bias, and whatever bias remained was removed computationally. As for the original processing: Raw reads were preprocessed to remove errors, and CDR3 was defined according to IMGT conventions as the region from the conserved cysteine to phenylalanine. To get clonality, Shannon entropy was normalized by log2 of the number of productive unique TCRs and the result was subtracted from 1. CD4 or CD8 identity of scalp clones was inferred by cross-referencing scalp TCRbeta sequences with sorted blood CD4 and CD8 repertoires. Held by TCRdb, this immuneACCESS table contains in-frame sequences only and omits some clones. Under half of the omission traces to an unresolved V gene where checked; the cause of the rest is unknown. The DNA was the basis for D and trimming; V, J and clone size are from that table. The sample table records 90,000 to 130,000 clones; under 60% of these occur just once. Roughly 25% of the sample goes to the ten largest clones.

This clone has more than one count but fewer than ten. Its antigen remains undetermined. Within one base of it there is no much larger clone, and no base qualities were kept. The rearranged chain carries TRBV19 and TRBJ1-3, with the D segment identity uncertain. Sequencing input: NKG2D-low CD8+ T cells sorted from blood. Explained via the paper, the cell subset or site label denotes: sorted CD8+ NKG2D-low blood T cells. This sequence was found in a human donor with alopecia areata. In nucleotide form, the sequence is TGTGCCAGTACAGGCTCTGGAAACACCATATATTTT. Translated, it reads CASTGSGNTIYF.